Sequencing of this T cell receptor (beta chain) was carried out in a study of blood T cell repertoires in COVID-19. Across the study: The United States, Italy and Spain supplied acute and convalescent COVID-19 samples. Nucleic acid was either cDNA or gDNA, and it came from T cells, B-cell-depleted T cells, or PBMCs.

This clone appeared a single time. The authors' processing: Nucleated cell number was recorded as an estimate derived from reference gene primer amplification. Sequenced by immunoSEQ multiplex PCR; TCRdb stores in-frame clones only, minus some. D and trimming were read from the DNA, whereas the V and J calls and clone size are those reported in that table. Of more than 150,000 clones in the sample, about 86% are singletons; the top ten hold about 7.3%. CDR1 and CDR2 (germline): MNHEY, SVGEGT. Trimming pared 2 bases from V and 8 bases from J, leaving 9 bases between. The CDR3 is 12 residues long. The clonotype was recovered from a man between 45 and 60 years old with active or convalescent COVID-19. This sequence joins TRBV6-2 or TRBV6-3 and TRBJ1-2; D unclear. Sequenced: peripheral blood. CDR3: CASSYRSGGYTF. The CDR3, as DNA: TGTGCCAGCAGTTACCGGAGCGGGGGCTACACCTTC.